This TCR beta chain was identified in a study of T cell changes during pregnancy in multiple sclerosis. Libraries were prepared by immunoSEQ multiplex PCR; TCRdb keeps only in-frame clonotypes and omits some of them. The sample consists of 34,000 or so clones, under 90% of them appearing once. After removal of 3 bases from V and 3 bases from J, the junction contained 6 bases not matched to a gene. CDR3 size: 14 residues. Germline CDR1 is SGDLS and CDR2 is YYNGEE. V usage is TRBV9 and J usage is TRBJ2-7, with 7 bases matching TRBD1. The clonotype was recovered from a female donor with multiple sclerosis, enrolled in a pregnancy study. Here the sequenced sample was CD8+ T cells from peripheral blood mononuclear cells, taken after pregnancy. The CDR3 DNA reads as TGTGCCAGCAGCGAGACCGGGACAGACTACGAGCAGTACTTC. The encoded protein is CASSETGTDYEQYF.